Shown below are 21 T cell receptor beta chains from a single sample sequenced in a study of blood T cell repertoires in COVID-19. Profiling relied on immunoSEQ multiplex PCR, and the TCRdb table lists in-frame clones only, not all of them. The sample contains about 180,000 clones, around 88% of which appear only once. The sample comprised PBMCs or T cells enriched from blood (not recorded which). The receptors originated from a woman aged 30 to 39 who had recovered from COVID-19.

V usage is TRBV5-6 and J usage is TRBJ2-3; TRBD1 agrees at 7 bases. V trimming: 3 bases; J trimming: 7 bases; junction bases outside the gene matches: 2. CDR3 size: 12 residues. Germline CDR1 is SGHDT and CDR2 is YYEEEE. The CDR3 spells CASSSTGYTQYF. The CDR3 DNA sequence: TGTGCCAGCAGCTCGACAGGGTATACGCAGTATTTT.

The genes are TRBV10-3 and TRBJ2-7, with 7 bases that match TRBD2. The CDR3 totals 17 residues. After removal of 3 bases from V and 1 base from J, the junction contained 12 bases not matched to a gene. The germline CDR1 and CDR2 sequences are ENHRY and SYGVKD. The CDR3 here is CAISEGSGDLKSYEQYF. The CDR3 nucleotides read TGTGCCATCAGTGAAGGGAGCGGGGATCTTAAGTCCTACGAGCAGTACTTC.

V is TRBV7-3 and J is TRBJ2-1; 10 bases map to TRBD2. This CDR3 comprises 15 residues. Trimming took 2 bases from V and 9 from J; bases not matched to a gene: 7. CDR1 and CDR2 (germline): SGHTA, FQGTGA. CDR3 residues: CASSLSSGSGGEQFF. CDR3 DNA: TGTGCCAGCAGCTTATCTAGCGGGAGCGGTGGTGAGCAGTTCTTC.

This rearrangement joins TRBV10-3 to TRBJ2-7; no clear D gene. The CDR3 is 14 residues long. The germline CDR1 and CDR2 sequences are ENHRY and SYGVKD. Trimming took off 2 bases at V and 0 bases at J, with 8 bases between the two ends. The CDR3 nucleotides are TGTGCCATCAGTGAGAACCCTATCTCCTACGAGCAGTACTTC. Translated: CAISENPISYEQYF.

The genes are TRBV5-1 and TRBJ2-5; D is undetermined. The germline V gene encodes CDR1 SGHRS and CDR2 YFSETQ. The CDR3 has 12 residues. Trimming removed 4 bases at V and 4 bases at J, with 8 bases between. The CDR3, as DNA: TGCGCCAGCAGCAGACTTGGAGAGACCCAGTACTTC. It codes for CASSRLGETQYF.

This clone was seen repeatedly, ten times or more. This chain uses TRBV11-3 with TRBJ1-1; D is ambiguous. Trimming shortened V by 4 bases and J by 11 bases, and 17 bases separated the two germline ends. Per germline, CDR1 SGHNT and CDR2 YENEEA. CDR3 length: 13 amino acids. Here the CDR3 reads CASSSIIPFGAFF. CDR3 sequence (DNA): TGTGCCAGCAGCTCCATCATCCCCTTCGGTGCTTTCTTT.

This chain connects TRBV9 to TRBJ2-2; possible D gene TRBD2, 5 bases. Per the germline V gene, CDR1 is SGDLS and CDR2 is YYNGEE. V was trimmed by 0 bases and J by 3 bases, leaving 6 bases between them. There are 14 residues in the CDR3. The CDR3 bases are TGTGCCAGCAGCGTAGACGGGGACACCGGGGAGCTGTTTTTT. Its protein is CASSVDGDTGELFF. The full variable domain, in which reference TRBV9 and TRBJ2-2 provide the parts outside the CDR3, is DSGVTQTPKHLITATGQRVTLRCSPRSGDLSVYWYQQSLDQGLQFLIQYYNGEERAKGNILERFSAQQFPDLHSELNLSSLELGDSALYFCASSVDGDTGELFFGEGSRLTVL.

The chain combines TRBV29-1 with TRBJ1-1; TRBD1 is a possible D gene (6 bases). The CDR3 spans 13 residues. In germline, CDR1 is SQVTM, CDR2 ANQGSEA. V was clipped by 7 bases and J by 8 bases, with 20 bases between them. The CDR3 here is CSGLQGSQPEAFF. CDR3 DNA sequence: TGCAGCGGCTTACAGGGAAGTCAACCGGAAGCTTTCTTT.

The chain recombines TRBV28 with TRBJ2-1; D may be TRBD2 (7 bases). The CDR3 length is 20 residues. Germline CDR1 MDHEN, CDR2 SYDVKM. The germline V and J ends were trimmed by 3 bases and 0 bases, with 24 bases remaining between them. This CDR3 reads CASSFSGGLIGTYSYNEQFF. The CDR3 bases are TGTGCCAGCAGTTTCTCGGGGGGCTTGATCGGGACCTACTCCTACAATGAGCAGTTCTTC.

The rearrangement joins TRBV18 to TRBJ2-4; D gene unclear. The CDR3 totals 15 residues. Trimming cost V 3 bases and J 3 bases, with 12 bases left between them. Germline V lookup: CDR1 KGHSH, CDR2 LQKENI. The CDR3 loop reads CASSPARLGKNIQYF. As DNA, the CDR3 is TGTGCCAGCTCACCTGCGAGGTTGGGCAAAAACATTCAGTACTTC.

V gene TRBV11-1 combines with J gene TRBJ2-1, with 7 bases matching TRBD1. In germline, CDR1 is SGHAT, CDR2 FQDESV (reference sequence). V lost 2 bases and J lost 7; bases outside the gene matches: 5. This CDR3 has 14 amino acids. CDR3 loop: CASSLYRGRNEQFF. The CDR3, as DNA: TGTGCCAGCAGCTTATACAGGGGTCGGAATGAGCAGTTCTTC.

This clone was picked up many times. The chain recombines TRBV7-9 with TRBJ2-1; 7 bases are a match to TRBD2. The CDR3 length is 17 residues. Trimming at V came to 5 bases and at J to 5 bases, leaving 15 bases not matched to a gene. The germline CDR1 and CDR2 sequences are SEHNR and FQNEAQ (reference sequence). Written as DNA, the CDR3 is TGTGCCAGCAGCCCCACCACGGGAGGCCCCAAGGACAATGAGCAGTTCTTC. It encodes CASSPTTGGPKDNEQFF.

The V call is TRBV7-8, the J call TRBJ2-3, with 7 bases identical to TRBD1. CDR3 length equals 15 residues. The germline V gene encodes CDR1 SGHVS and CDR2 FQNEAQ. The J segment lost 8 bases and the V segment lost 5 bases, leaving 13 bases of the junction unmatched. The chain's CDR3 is CASSLSTGDLGTQYF. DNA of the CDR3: TGTGCCAGCAGCCTCTCAACAGGGGATCTAGGTACGCAGTATTTT.

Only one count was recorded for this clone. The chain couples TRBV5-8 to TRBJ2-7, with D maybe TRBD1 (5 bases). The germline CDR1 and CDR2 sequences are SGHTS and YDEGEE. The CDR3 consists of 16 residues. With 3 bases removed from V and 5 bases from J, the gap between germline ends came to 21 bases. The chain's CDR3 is CASSSILGVQGDEQYF. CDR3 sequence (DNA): TGTGCCAGCAGCTCAATCTTAGGGGTCCAAGGGGACGAGCAGTACTTC.

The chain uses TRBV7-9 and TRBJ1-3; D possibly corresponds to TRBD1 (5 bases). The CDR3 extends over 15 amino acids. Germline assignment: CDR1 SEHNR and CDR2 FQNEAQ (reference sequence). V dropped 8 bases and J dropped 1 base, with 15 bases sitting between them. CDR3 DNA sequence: TGTGCCAGCCACGCTACCAGGGAATCTGGAAACACCATATATTTT. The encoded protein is CASHATRESGNTIYF.

The CDR3 DNA sequence: TGTGCCAGCAGTGATTCCGGGACAGGGGAAGACGAGCAGTACTTC. Protein product: CASSDSGTGEDEQYF. The chain joins TRBV6-1 to TRBJ2-7, with 10 bases identical to TRBD1. The germline CDR1 and CDR2 sequences are MNHNS and SASEGT. The CDR3 is 15 amino acids. V trimming: 3 bases; J trimming: 5 bases; junction bases outside the gene matches: 7.

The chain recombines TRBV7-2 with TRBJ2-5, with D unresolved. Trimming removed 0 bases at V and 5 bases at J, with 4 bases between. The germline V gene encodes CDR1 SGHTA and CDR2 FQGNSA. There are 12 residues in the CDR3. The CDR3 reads CASSLARETQYF. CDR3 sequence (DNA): TGTGCCAGCAGCTTAGCGCGGGAGACCCAGTACTTC.

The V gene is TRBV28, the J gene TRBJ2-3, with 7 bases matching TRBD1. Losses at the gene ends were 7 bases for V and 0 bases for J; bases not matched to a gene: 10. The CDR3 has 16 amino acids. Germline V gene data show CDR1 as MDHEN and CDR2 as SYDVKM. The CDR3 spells CASNRQGLDSTDTQYF. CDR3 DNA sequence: TGTGCCAGCAACCGACAGGGCCTCGATAGCACAGATACGCAGTATTTT. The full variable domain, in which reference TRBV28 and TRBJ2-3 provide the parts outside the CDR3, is DVKVTQSSRYLVKRTGEKVFLECVQDMDHENMFWYRQDPGLGLRLIYFSYDVKMKEKGDIPEGYSVSREKKERFSLILESASTNQTSMYLCASNRQGLDSTDTQYFGPGTRLTVL.

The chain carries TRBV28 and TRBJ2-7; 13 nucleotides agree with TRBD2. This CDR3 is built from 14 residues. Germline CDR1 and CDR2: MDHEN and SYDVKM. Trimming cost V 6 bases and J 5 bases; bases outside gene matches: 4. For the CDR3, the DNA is TGTGCCAGCAGCGGGACTAGCGGGACCCACGAGCAGTACTTC. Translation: CASSGTSGTHEQYF.

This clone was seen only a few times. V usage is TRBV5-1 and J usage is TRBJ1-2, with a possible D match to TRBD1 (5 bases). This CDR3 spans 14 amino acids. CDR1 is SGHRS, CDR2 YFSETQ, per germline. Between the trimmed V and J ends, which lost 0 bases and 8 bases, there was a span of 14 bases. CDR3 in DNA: TGCGCCAGCAGCTTGGTACGTCAGGGTGGCGGCTACACCTTC. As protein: CASSLVRQGGGYTF.

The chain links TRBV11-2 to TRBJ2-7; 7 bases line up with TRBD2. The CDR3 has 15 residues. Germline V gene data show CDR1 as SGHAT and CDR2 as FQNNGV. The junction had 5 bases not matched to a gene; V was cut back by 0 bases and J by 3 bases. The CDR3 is CASSLEGLPFYEQYF. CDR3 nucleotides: TGTGCCAGCAGCTTAGAGGGACTACCCTTCTACGAGCAGTACTTC.